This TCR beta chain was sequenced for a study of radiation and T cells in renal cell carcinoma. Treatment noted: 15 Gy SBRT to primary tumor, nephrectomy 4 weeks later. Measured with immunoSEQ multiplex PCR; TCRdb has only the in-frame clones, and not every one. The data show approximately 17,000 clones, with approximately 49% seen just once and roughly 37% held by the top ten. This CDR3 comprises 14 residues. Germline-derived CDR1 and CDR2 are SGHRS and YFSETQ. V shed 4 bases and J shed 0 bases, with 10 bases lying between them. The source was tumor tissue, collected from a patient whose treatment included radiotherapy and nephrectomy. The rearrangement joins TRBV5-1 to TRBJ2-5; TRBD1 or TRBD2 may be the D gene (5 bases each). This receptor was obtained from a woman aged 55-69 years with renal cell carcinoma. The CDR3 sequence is CASSRGPNQETQYF. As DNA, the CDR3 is TGCGCCAGCAGCCGGGGACCGAACCAAGAGACCCAGTACTTC.